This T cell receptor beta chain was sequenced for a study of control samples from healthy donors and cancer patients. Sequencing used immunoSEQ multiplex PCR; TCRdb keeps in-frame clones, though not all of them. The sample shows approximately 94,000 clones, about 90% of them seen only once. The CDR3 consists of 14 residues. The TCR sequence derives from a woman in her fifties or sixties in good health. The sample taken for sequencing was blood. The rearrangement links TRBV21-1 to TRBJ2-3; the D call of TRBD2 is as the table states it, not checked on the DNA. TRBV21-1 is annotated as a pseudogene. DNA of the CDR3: TGTGCCAGCAGCAGCGGGAGAGACCCAGATACGCAGTATTTT. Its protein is CASSSGRDPDTQYF.